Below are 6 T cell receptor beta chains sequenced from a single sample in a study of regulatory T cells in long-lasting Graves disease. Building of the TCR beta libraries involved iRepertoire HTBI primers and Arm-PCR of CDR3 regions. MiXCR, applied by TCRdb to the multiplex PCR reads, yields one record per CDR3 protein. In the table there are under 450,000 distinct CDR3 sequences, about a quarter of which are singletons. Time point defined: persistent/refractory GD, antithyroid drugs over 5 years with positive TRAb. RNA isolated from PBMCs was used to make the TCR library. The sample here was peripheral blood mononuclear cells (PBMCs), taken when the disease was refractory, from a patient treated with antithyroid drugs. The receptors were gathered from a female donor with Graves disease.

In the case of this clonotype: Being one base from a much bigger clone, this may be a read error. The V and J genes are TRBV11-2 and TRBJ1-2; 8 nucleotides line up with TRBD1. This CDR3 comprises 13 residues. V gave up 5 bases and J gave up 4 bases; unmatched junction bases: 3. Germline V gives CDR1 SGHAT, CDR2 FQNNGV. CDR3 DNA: TGTGCCAGCAGCGTCGGGACAGGCTATGGCTACACCTTC. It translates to CASSVGTGYGYTF.

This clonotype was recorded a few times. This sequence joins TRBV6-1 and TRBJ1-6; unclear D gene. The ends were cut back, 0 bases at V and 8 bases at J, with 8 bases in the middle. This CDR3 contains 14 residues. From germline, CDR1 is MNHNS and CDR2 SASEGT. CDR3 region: CASSEALRDSPLHF. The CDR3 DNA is TGTGCCAGCAGTGAAGCACTCCGCGATTCACCCCTCCACTTT.

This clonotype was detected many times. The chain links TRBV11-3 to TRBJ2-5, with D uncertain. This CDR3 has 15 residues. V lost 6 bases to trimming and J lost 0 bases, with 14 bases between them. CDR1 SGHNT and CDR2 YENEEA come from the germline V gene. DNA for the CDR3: TGTGCCAGCAGTATAGGCGGCCAGTACCAAGAGACCCAGTACTTC. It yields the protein CASSIGGQYQETQYF.

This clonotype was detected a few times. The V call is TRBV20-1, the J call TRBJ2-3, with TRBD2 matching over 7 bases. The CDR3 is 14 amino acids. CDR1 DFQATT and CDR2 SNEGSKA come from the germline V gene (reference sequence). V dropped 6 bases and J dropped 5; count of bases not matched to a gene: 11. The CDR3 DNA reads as TGCAGTGCCGGGGGGACTCTGGTGCTAGATACGCAGTATTTT. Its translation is CSAGGTLVLDTQYF.

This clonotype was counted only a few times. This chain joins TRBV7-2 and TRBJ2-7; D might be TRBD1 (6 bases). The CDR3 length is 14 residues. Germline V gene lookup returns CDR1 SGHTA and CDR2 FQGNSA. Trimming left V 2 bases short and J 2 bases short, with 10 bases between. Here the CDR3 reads CASSLRGTPYEQYF. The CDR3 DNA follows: TGTGCCAGCAGCTTAAGGGGGACCCCCTACGAGCAGTACTTC.

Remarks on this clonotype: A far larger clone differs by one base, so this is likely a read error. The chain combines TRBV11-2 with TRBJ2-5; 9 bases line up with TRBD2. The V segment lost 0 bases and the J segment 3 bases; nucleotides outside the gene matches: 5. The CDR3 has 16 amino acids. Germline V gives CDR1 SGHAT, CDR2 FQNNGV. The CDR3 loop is CASSLDAGGLKETQYF. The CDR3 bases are TGTGCCAGCAGCTTAGATGCGGGAGGGTTAAAAGAGACCCAGTACTTC.